What follows is one T cell receptor beta chain and its context. Per the germline V gene, CDR1 is DFQATT and CDR2 is SNEGSKA (reference sequence). J was trimmed by 10 bases and V by 3 bases; bases with no gene match: 11. This CDR3 has 15 amino acids. Profiled with immunoSEQ multiplex PCR; TCRdb holds only in-frame clones, not every one. Of roughly 120,000 clones in the sample, about nine tenths are singletons; the top ten hold 6% to 8.5%. The sample belongs to a study of control samples from healthy donors and cancer patients. Source material: blood. This chain links TRBV20-1 with TRBJ1-6; 8 bases are a match to TRBD1. The sequence came from a woman between 18 and 30 years old in good health. The CDR3 DNA reads TGCAGTGCTAGTCGAGGACAGGGAATGGGGTCACCCCTCCACTTT. The encoded protein is CSASRGQGMGSPLHF.